One TCR beta chain is described in this entry. The CDR3 contains 12 residues. V was pared by 0 bases and J by 3 bases, with 3 bases between. Germline V gene sequence: CDR1 SGHNT, CDR2 YYREEE (reference sequence). This sample was taken from a study of cytomegalovirus exposure and HLA in healthy donors. Only in-frame clones appear in the TCRdb table, and some are missing; sequencing was by immunoSEQ multiplex PCR. This table holds more than 45,000 clones, 85% to 95% found once. This chain uses TRBV5-4 with TRBJ1-1; D gene ambiguous. Sequencing used PBMCs. This TCR derives from a man aged 18 to 30 in good health and CMV-seronegative. The CDR3 coding sequence is TGTGCCAGCAGCTTGGCCGACACTGAAGCTTTCTTT. Translation: CASSLADTEAFF.